This TCR beta chain came from a study of blood T cell repertoires in COVID-19. The repertoire was sequenced with immunoSEQ multiplex PCR; TCRdb's copy has only in-frame clones and lacks some. Of around 130,000 clones listed, over 75% were seen once; the top ten hold about 3.6%. The length of the CDR3 is 13 residues. V shed 8 bases, J shed 7 bases, and the junction held 6 bases outside the gene matches. The chain is built from TRBV12-3 or TRBV12-4 and TRBJ1-5, with 9 bases fitting TRBD1. The origin of this receptor is a woman aged 55 to 70 with acute or convalescent COVID-19. Sequencing was performed on peripheral blood. The CDR3 DNA is TGTGCCAGCTTACAGGGGGCGAACCAGCCCCAGCATTTT. It specifies CASLQGANQPQHF.